A selection of T cell receptor beta chains follows, all from one sample in a study of regulatory T cells in long-lasting Graves disease. TCRdb reprocessed the multiplex PCR reads via MiXCR and lists one record per CDR3 protein. The table records about 430,000 distinct CDR3 sequences, 21% of them present only once. Sample: peripheral blood mononuclear cells (PBMCs), taken when the disease was refractory, from a patient treated with antithyroid drugs. The receptors come from a female donor with Graves disease. The CDR3 runs from the conserved cysteine through the conserved F or W. Each record gives: J gene, clone size, D gene, V gene, CDR3 protein, CDR3 DNA. A D gene is named only where the DNA matches it firmly. A row's size may be missing; if present it is once, few, many or a size class.

J gene: TRBJ1-6
clone size: .
D gene: TRBD1
V gene: TRBV19
CDR3 protein: CASSREGGQGGSPLHF
CDR3 DNA: TGTGCCAGTAGTCGAGAAGGGGGACAGGGTGGTTCACCCCTCCACTTT

J gene: TRBJ2-7
clone size: many
D gene: TRBD1
V gene: TRBV27
CDR3 protein: CASSLLTGDYEQYF
CDR3 DNA: TGTGCCAGCAGTTTATTGACAGGGGACTACGAGCAGTACTTC

J gene: TRBJ2-7
clone size: many
D gene: TRBD2
V gene: TRBV15
CDR3 protein: CATSRSSLAGVQEQYF
CDR3 DNA: TGTGCCACCAGCAGGAGTTCCCTAGCGGGAGTTCAGGAGCAGTACTTC

J gene: TRBJ2-5
clone size: .
D gene: TRBD2
V gene: TRBV19
CDR3 protein: CASSVGTSGRAGETQYF
CDR3 DNA: TGTGCCAGTAGTGTTGGGACTAGCGGGAGGGCCGGGGAGACCCAGTACTTC

J gene: TRBJ1-5
clone size: few
D gene: TRBD1
V gene: TRBV27
CDR3 protein: CASSLTPGQSNQPQHF
CDR3 DNA: TGTGCCAGCAGTTTAACTCCGGGACAGAGCAATCAGCCCCAGCATTTT

J gene: TRBJ2-1
clone size: .
D gene: TRBD1
V gene: TRBV24-1
CDR3 protein: CATSDQDRRDEQFF
CDR3 DNA: TGTGCCACCAGTGACCAGGACAGGCGGGATGAGCAGTTCTTC

J gene: TRBJ2-2
clone size: few
D gene: TRBD2
V gene: TRBV6-1
CDR3 protein: CASGLAGTGELFF
CDR3 DNA: TGTGCCAGCGGCTTAGCGGGAACCGGGGAGCTGTTTTTT

J gene: TRBJ2-3
clone size: few
D gene: TRBD2
V gene: TRBV28
CDR3 protein: CASSIPAGVGTDTQYF
CDR3 DNA: TGTGCCAGCAGTATCCCGGCGGGAGTGGGAACAGATACGCAGTATTTT

J gene: TRBJ2-6
clone size: .
D gene: .
V gene: TRBV18
CDR3 protein: CASSSEWGSTSGANVLTF
CDR3 DNA: TGTGCCAGCTCATCCGAATGGGGTAGTACCTCTGGGGCCAACGTCCTGACTTTC

J gene: TRBJ2-5
clone size: many
D gene: .
V gene: TRBV20-1
CDR3 protein: CSASGPGSETQYF
CDR3 DNA: TGCAGTGCTAGTGGCCCGGGGTCGGAGACCCAGTACTTC

J gene: TRBJ1-1
clone size: .
D gene: .
V gene: TRBV5-1
CDR3 protein: CASSSGDLAEAFF
CDR3 DNA: TGCGCCAGCAGCTCAGGGGATTTGGCTGAAGCTTTCTTT

J gene: TRBJ1-2
clone size: many
D gene: .
V gene: TRBV7-2
CDR3 protein: CASSFSPREGYTF
CDR3 DNA: TGTGCCAGCAGCTTCTCGCCGCGGGAGGGCTACACCTTC

J gene: TRBJ1-1
clone size: .
D gene: .
V gene: TRBV7-9
CDR3 protein: CASSWGNRLNTEAFF
CDR3 DNA: TGTGCCAGCAGCTGGGGTAATAGGCTGAACACTGAAGCTTTCTTT

J gene: TRBJ1-6
clone size: many
D gene: TRBD1
V gene: TRBV5-1
CDR3 protein: CASSPDRGDNSPLHF
CDR3 DNA: TGCGCCAGCAGTCCAGACAGGGGAGATAATTCACCCCTCCACTTT

J gene: TRBJ1-2
clone size: many
D gene: .
V gene: TRBV14
CDR3 protein: CASSPTGIGYTF
CDR3 DNA: TGTGCCAGCAGCCCAACAGGGATAGGCTACACCTTC